The clone carrying this TCR beta chain came up a few times. This CDR3 contains 13 residues. The germline gives CDR1 MNHEY, CDR2 SMNVEV (reference sequence). Trimming took off 0 bases at V and 7 bases at J, with 9 bases between the two ends. The entry originates in a study of identical twins. TCRdb re-called the 5' RACE reads with MiXCR, one entry per CDR3 protein. The repertoire holds around 230,000 distinct CDR3 sequences, around 6.5% seen once, with about 14% in the top ten. These sequences were also reported in another study, on T cells expressing NK-cell markers.

This clonotype originated in a young woman in good health. This chain uses TRBV27 with TRBJ1-2; D is possibly TRBD1 (6 bases). Sequencing used CD8+ T cells sorted from blood. CDR3 loop: CASSLSGGSGYTF. In DNA, the CDR3 is TGTGCCAGCAGTTTATCTGGGGGCTCTGGCTACACCTTC.